Below are 12 T cell receptor beta chains sequenced from a single sample in a study of post-analysis software for immune sequencing data. Whole-study results and caveats: A few TRBV segments (TRBV5-6, TRBV5-1 and TRBV20-1 among them) occurred more frequently in patients than in controls.

Their specific antigens are unknown. Prepared libraries of TCR beta cDNA carried unique molecular identifiers. In TCRdb, the PCR reads were re-called with MiXCR into one record per CDR3 protein. The table lists about 770,000 distinct CDR3 sequences, about 45% of them singletons. Sequencing used blood. These receptors were taken from a girl aged 5-17 years with multiple sclerosis.

V is TRBV20-1 and J is TRBJ2-1; 7 bases are a match to TRBD2. Germline CDR1 reads DFQATT; CDR2 reads SNEGSKA (reference sequence). The trim removed 6 bases at V and 8 bases at J, leaving 7 bases unmatched. This CDR3 has 12 amino acids. The CDR3 DNA is TGCAGTGCCCCAGGTCTAGCGGATGAGCAGTTCTTC. Translated, it gives CSAPGLADEQFF.

This chain connects TRBV7-9 to TRBJ1-2, with TRBD1 matching 11 bases. The length of the CDR3 is 16 residues. Germline V lookup: CDR1 SEHNR, CDR2 FQNEAQ (reference sequence). The J segment lost 6 bases and the V segment lost 8 bases, leaving 14 bases of the junction unmatched. CDR3 bases: TGTGCCAGCGGCATAGGCGTGTTGGGACAGGGGGATGGCTACACCTTC. Its protein is CASGIGVLGQGDGYTF.

This chain links TRBV28 with TRBJ1-6, with 10 bases aligning to TRBD1. This CDR3 is 12 amino acids long. In germline, CDR1 is MDHEN, CDR2 SYDVKM. V gave up 11 bases and J gave up 14 bases; unmatched junction bases: 9. DNA of the CDR3: TGTGCCGGGGGACAGGGGTCGGCTGCCCTCCACTTT. This gives the protein CAGGQGSAALHF.

This rearrangement joins TRBV4-2 to TRBJ1-1, with 9 bases that match TRBD1. Losses at the gene ends were 1 base for V and 3 bases for J; bases not matched to a gene: 3. This CDR3 has 15 residues. Germline CDR1 and CDR2: LGHNA and YNFKEQ. CDR3 bases: TGTGCCAGCAGCCAAGGGGACAGGGTAGACACTGAAGCTTTCTTT. This translates into CASSQGDRVDTEAFF.

The gene calls are TRBV5-1 and TRBJ2-1; unclear D gene. This CDR3 is built from 13 residues. Germline V gives CDR1 SGHRS, CDR2 YFSETQ. The V and J ends lost 2 bases and 5 bases respectively, with 8 bases between them. CDR3 coding DNA: TGCGCCAGCAGCTTAATGGACGACAATGAGCAGTTCTTC. Translation gives CASSLMDDNEQFF. Full variable domain (rest looked up from reference TRBV5-1 and TRBJ2-1): KAGVTQTPRYLIKTRGQQVTLSCSPISGHRSVSWYQQTPGQGLQFLFEYFSETQRNKGNFPGRFSGRQFSNSRSEMNVSTLELGDSALYLCASSLMDDNEQFFGPGTRLTVL.

In this sample, this clonotype turned up a few times. V is TRBV6-5 and J is TRBJ2-4; 8 nucleotides match TRBD1. V lost 5 bases and J lost 10; bases outside the gene matches: 7. The CDR3 covers 13 residues. CDR1 and CDR2 from the germline V gene are MNHEY and SVGAGI. Here the CDR3 DNA reads TGTGCCAGCAGTAACGGACAGGGAGCTATTCAGTACTTC. This codes for CASSNGQGAIQYF.

The chain joins TRBV29-1 to TRBJ2-5; a possible D gene is TRBD2 (7 bases). Trimming left V 5 bases short and J 11 bases short, with 15 bases between. CDR1 is SQVTM and CDR2 is ANQGSEA in the germline V gene. CDR3 length: 11 residues. As DNA, the CDR3 is TGCAGCGTTTTAGGGGGGGATGAGCAGTACTTC. Residues: CSVLGGDEQYF.

There are a few counts of this clonotype. The chain has TRBV3-1 and TRBJ2-5; D tentatively fits TRBD1 or TRBD2 (5 bases each). The CDR3 has 14 residues. Trimming pared 5 bases from V and 3 bases from J, leaving 13 bases between. CDR1 and CDR2 from the germline V gene are LGHDT and YNNKEL (reference sequence). CDR3 bases: TGTGCCAGCAGCGCTTCCGGGGCGAAAGAGACCCAGTACTTC. Its translation is CASSASGAKETQYF.

V usage is TRBV2 and J usage is TRBJ2-3, with 13 bases lining up with TRBD2. Per germline, CDR1 SNHLY and CDR2 FYNNEI. The CDR3 is 18 amino acids. V shed 3 bases, J shed 1 base, and the junction held 7 bases outside the gene matches. The chain's CDR3 is CASSEATSGRIGTDTQYF. As DNA, the CDR3 is TGTGCCAGCAGTGAGGCGACTAGCGGGAGGATTGGCACAGATACGCAGTATTTT. The variable domain in full, with the rest retrieved from reference TRBV2 and TRBJ2-3, is EPEVTQTPSHQVTQMGQEVILRCVPISNHLYFYWYRQILGQKVEFLVSFYNNEISEKSEIFDDQFSVERPDGSNFTLKIRSTKLEDSAMYFCASSEATSGRIGTDTQYFGPGTRLTVL.

The V call is TRBV28, the J call TRBJ2-5; TRBD2 aligns across 11 bases. Unmatched junction bases numbered 0, after V lost 3 bases and J lost 3 bases. Germline CDR1 and CDR2: MDHEN and SYDVKM. The CDR3 length is 14 residues. The CDR3 protein is CASSFSGREETQYF. The CDR3 DNA is TGTGCCAGCAGTTTTAGCGGGAGGGAAGAGACCCAGTACTTC. Drawing the rest from reference TRBV28 and TRBJ2-5, the complete variable domain is DVKVTQSSRYLVKRTGEKVFLECVQDMDHENMFWYRQDPGLGLRLIYFSYDVKMKEKGDIPEGYSVSREKKERFSLILESASTNQTSMYLCASSFSGREETQYFGPGTRLLVL.

This clonotype was counted once. V is TRBV20-1 and J is TRBJ2-5, with 11 nucleotides matching TRBD1. Judging by the DNA end, TRBJ2-4 fits better; the J call may be wrong. This CDR3 region has 21 residues. In germline, CDR1 is DFQATT, CDR2 SNEGSKA (reference sequence). The CDR3 sequence: CSADTGLFRVGQGETKNIQYF. DNA for the CDR3: TGCAGTGCTGACACGGGTCTTTTTAGGGTGGGACAGGGGGAGACCAAAAACATTCAGTACTTC.

V and J are TRBV12-3 or TRBV12-4 and TRBJ1-4; D ambiguous. The CDR3 contains 17 residues. Deletions cut 6 bases from V and 0 bases from J, with 17 bases between. CDR3 sequence: CASSPTETAATNEKLFF. The CDR3 DNA is TGTGCCAGCAGCCCGACCGAGACTGCTGCAACTAATGAAAAACTGTTTTTT.